This T cell receptor beta chain was retrieved from a study of blood T cell repertoires in COVID-19. Study-wide background: The origin of the acute and convalescent COVID-19 samples was the United States, Italy and Spain. T cells, B-cell-depleted T cells, or PBMCs provided the cDNA or gDNA that served as material.

The CDR3 covers 12 residues. V was clipped by 5 bases and J by 5 bases; unmatched bases: 2. CDR1 and CDR2 from the germline V gene are LNHDA and SQIVND (reference sequence). Authors' methods: Reference gene primers were amplified, and this amplification served to estimate nucleated cell counts. Clones were sequenced by immunoSEQ multiplex PCR, and TCRdb holds only the in-frame ones, with some missing. V, J and clone size derive from that table, while D and trimming were established from the DNA sequence. The sample yields more than 200,000 clones, about 81% seen once. Seattle's enrolled individuals joined amid active infection and were then monitored longitudinally.

This chain links TRBV19 with TRBJ1-1; 7 positions match TRBD1. Specimen: peripheral blood. The TCR was taken from a woman of 80 years or more with COVID-19, enrolled during active disease. Here the CDR3 reads CASSEQGTEAFF. The CDR3 bases are TGTGCCAGTAGTGAACAGGGGACTGAAGCTTTCTTT.